The source of this TCR beta chain is a study of T cell responses to AZD1222 COVID-19 vaccine. The method was immunoSEQ multiplex PCR; TCRdb's version includes in-frame clones alone and lacks a portion of them. Of 85,000 to 100,000 clones listed, 70% to 90% are singletons. The CDR3 runs to 15 residues. Unmatched junction bases numbered 8, after V lost 5 bases and J lost 2 bases. Germline CDR1 is LGHDT and CDR2 is YNNKEL (reference sequence). The genes are TRBV3-1 (or the pseudogene TRBV3-2) and TRBJ1-1; 7 bases match TRBD1. This clonotype was obtained from an adult in good health. Sequences were derived from peripheral blood, sampled on day 0 of AZD1222 vaccination. The CDR3 sequence is CASSEYGTANTEAFF. In DNA, the CDR3 is TGTGCCAGCAGCGAGTATGGGACAGCCAACACTGAAGCTTTCTTT.